Presented here are 19 T cell receptor beta chains from one specimen sequenced in a study of T cells in Graves' hyperthyroidism and ophthalmopathy. Amplification yielded TCR beta CDR3 regions, with RNA transcripts as the source. First-round RT-PCR of the TCR CDR3 relied on the HTBI primer set. TCRdb analysed the multiplex PCR reads with MiXCR anew, one entry per CDR3 protein. The table includes nearly 600,000 distinct CDR3 sequences, around 13% detected once. The sample comprised blood. The receptors here all came from a woman aged 25 to 45 with Graves' hyperthyroidism that later progressed to Graves' ophthalmopathy.

This clonotype was detected a few times. J is TRBJ1-3 and V is TRBV5-4; a possible D gene is TRBD1 (5 bases). The V end lost 4 bases, the J end lost 7 bases, and 21 bases lay between the germline ends. The CDR3 has 16 amino acids. Per germline, CDR1 SGHNT and CDR2 YYREEE (reference sequence). CDR3 nucleotides: TGTGCCAGCAGCGCCGACCGGGACGGCCGTGGGAACACCATATATTTT. Translating gives CASSADRDGRGNTIYF.

The rearrangement uses TRBV7-3 and TRBJ2-7; D ambiguous. The CDR3 runs 12 residues. Germline CDR1 is SGHTA and CDR2 is FQGTGA. The V end lost 4 bases, the J end lost 7 bases, and 11 bases lay between the germline ends. The CDR3 loop reads CASSSDDREQYF. Written as DNA, the CDR3 is TGTGCCAGCAGCTCGGACGATCGGGAGCAGTACTTC. The full variable domain, in which reference TRBV7-3 and TRBJ2-7 provide the parts outside the CDR3, is GAGVSQTPSNKVTEKGKYVELRCDPISGHTALYWYRQSLGQGPEFLIYFQGTGAADDSGLPNDRFFAVRPEGSVSTLKIQRTERGDSAVYLCASSSDDREQYFGPGTRLTVT.

The sample holds a few counts of this clonotype. At one end the junction does not follow the germline gene, possibly because of a read error. V gene TRBV7-8 combines with J gene TRBJ1-4; D gene ambiguous. The germline CDR1 and CDR2 sequences are SGHVS and FQNEAQ. This CDR3 spans 11 amino acids. The CDR3 is CASSPHEELFF. As DNA, the CDR3 is TGTGCCAGCAGCCCCCATGAAGAACTGTTTTTT. The full variable domain, completed using reference TRBV7-8 and TRBJ1-4, is GAGVSQSPRYKVAKRGQDVALRCDPISGHVSLFWYQQALGQGPEFLTYFQNEAQLDKSGLPSDRFFAERPEGSVSTLKIQRTQQEDSAVYLCASSPHEELFFGSGTQLSVL.

This sequence joins TRBV12-3 or TRBV12-4 and TRBJ1-5; perhaps TRBD1 as D (5 bases). V lost 7 bases and J lost 5, with 12 bases in between. CDR3 length: 13 residues. The CDR3 reads CASILQGDQPQHF. The CDR3 DNA reads TGTGCCAGCATTCTTCAGGGAGATCAGCCCCAGCATTTT.

The chain links TRBV3-1 to TRBJ2-7, with D perhaps matching TRBD2 (6 bases). Germline values: CDR1 LGHDT, CDR2 YNNKEL (reference sequence). This CDR3 is 13 amino acids long. Trimming pared 4 bases from V and 9 bases from J, leaving 16 bases between. The CDR3 nucleotides read TGTGCCAGCAGCCCTCTCCTTGGGGGAGGGCAGTACTTC. Translated, it gives CASSPLLGGGQYF.

This clonotype was seen repeatedly, ten times or more. This chain links TRBV24-1 with TRBJ1-2; no reliable D call. Germline CDR1 is KGHDR and CDR2 is SFDVKD. V was clipped by 4 bases and J by 0 bases, with 5 bases between them. This CDR3 comprises 13 residues. In DNA form, the CDR3 reads TGTGCCACCAGTGACGGAGCTAACTATGGCTACACCTTC. Protein: CATSDGANYGYTF.

As for this clonotype: This may stem from a read error, because a much larger clone lies one nucleotide away. The rearrangement joins TRBV12-3 or TRBV12-4 to TRBJ2-2, with D hard to call. This CDR3 contains 15 residues. CDR3 residues: CACSPGLTNTGELFF. CDR3 coding DNA: TGTGCCTGCAGCCCTGGTCTTACGAACACCGGGGAGCTGTTTTTT.

This clonotype occurred a few times. The gene calls are TRBV7-9 and TRBJ2-2; 10 bases line up with TRBD2. V lost 4 bases and J lost 6; bases outside the gene matches: 8. The germline V gene has CDR1 SEHNR and CDR2 FQNEAQ (reference sequence). This CDR3 region has 16 residues. The CDR3: CASSSPGLASSGELFF. The CDR3, as DNA: TGTGCCAGCAGCTCCCCGGGACTAGCGAGCTCCGGGGAGCTGTTTTTT. The full variable domain, completed using reference TRBV7-9 and TRBJ2-2, is DTGVSQNPRHKITKRGQNVTFRCDPISEHNRLYWYRQTLGQGPEFLTYFQNEAQLEKSRLLSDRFSAERPKGSFSTLEIQRTEQGDSAMYLCASSSPGLASSGELFFGEGSRLTVL.

The sample holds many counts of this clonotype. This chain uses TRBV5-1 with TRBJ2-1; TRBD1 matches at 7 bases. Germline CDR1 reads SGHRS; CDR2 reads YFSETQ. V trimming: 0 bases; J trimming: 8 bases; junction bases outside the gene matches: 5. The length of the CDR3 is 14 residues. CDR3 coding DNA: TGCGCCAGCAGCTTGGGACAGGGTACGGATGAGCAGTTCTTC. Translation gives CASSLGQGTDEQFF.

The rearrangement uses TRBV25-1 and TRBJ2-2; 7 nucleotides align to TRBD1. V dropped 7 bases and J dropped 10; count of bases not matched to a gene: 9. The CDR3 length is 13 residues. Germline CDR1 is MGHDK and CDR2 is SYGVNS. Here the CDR3 reads CASTPLGTAELFF. CDR3 DNA: TGTGCCAGCACACCCCTCGGGACAGCGGAGCTGTTTTTT.

This clonotype has a count of ten or more. J is TRBJ1-6 and V is TRBV24-1; D is perhaps TRBD1 (5 bases). CDR3 length: 13 residues. Germline V gene data show CDR1 as KGHDR and CDR2 as SFDVKD. V lost 5 bases, J lost 9 bases, and 10 bases lay in between. As DNA, the CDR3 is TGTGCCACCAGTGGCGGGGCCGGTTCACCCCTCCACTTT. Protein product: CATSGGAGSPLHF.

This clonotype was seen many times. This chain joins TRBV27 and TRBJ2-3; D is perhaps TRBD1 (5 bases). In germline, CDR1 is MNHEY, CDR2 SMNVEV (reference sequence). V gave up 6 bases and J gave up 6 bases, with 10 bases separating them. This CDR3 has 12 residues. CDR3 DNA sequence: TGTGCCAGCAGATCGACAGTGGATACGCAGTATTTT. This gives the protein CASRSTVDTQYF.

In this sample, this clonotype turned up many times. The V gene is TRBV27, the J gene TRBJ1-5; a possible D gene is TRBD1 (5 bases). Germline lookup yields CDR1 MNHEY and CDR2 SMNVEV (reference sequence). Trimming took off 6 bases at V and 6 bases at J, with 21 bases between the two ends. The CDR3 contains 16 residues. CDR3 bases: TGTGCCAGCAGCCCTGTCGGCGGCGGGGGGTCTCAGCCCCAGCATTTT. Translation: CASSPVGGGGSQPQHF.

The table lists this clonotype with many counts. V gene TRBV5-1 combines with J gene TRBJ2-1; perhaps TRBD2 as D (5 bases). This CDR3 region has 15 residues. The germline V gene has CDR1 SGHRS and CDR2 YFSETQ. With 3 bases removed from V and 5 bases from J, the gap between germline ends came to 15 bases. This CDR3 is CASSSTSLFDNEQFF. The CDR3 region has the DNA TGCGCCAGCAGCTCTACTAGTTTATTCGACAATGAGCAGTTCTTC.

This clonotype was detected a few times. A read error may explain this, as a much larger clone is one base away. This sequence joins TRBV12-3 or TRBV12-4 and TRBJ1-1; no clear D. This CDR3 spans 13 amino acids. The CDR3: CASSLLSNTEALF. CDR3 nucleotide sequence: TGTGCCAGCAGTTTACTGTCGAACACTGAAGCTCTCTTT.

This clonotype has a handful of counts. The gene calls are TRBV5-4 and TRBJ2-1; TRBD2 aligns across 12 bases. CDR3 length: 16 amino acids. Trimming cost V 4 bases and J 3 bases; bases outside gene matches: 5. Germline lookup yields CDR1 SGHNT and CDR2 YYREEE (reference sequence). CDR3 in amino acids: CASSVRLAGVYNEQFF. The CDR3 DNA reads as TGTGCCAGCAGCGTCAGACTAGCGGGAGTCTACAATGAGCAGTTCTTC. The full variable domain, rest sourced from reference TRBV5-4 and TRBJ2-1, is ETGVTQSPTHLIKTRGQQVTLRCSSQSGHNTVSWYQQALGQGPQFIFQYYREEENGRGNFPPRFSGLQFPNYSSELNVNALELDDSALYLCASSVRLAGVYNEQFFGPGTRLTVL.

The V and J genes are TRBV6-6 and TRBJ2-1, with 9 bases identical to TRBD1. Germline V lookup: CDR1 MNHNY, CDR2 SVGAGI (reference sequence). The CDR3 has 15 amino acids. V trimming: 0 bases; J trimming: 6 bases; junction bases outside the gene matches: 3. CDR3 in amino acids: CASSYSGDRVNEQFF. In DNA form, the CDR3 reads TGTGCCAGCAGTTACTCGGGGGACAGGGTCAATGAGCAGTTCTTC.

This clonotype was detected once. A read error may explain this, as a much larger clone is one base away. The chain uses TRBV27 and TRBJ2-3; D is ambiguous. The CDR3 spans 14 residues. Germline V gene sequence: CDR1 MNHEY, CDR2 SMNVEV (reference sequence). CDR3: CASSLYHRTDMQYF. CDR3 nucleotide sequence: TGTGCCAGCAGTTTATATCACCGCACAGATATGCAGTATTTT.

In this sample, this clonotype turned up a few times. The rearrangement links TRBV24-1 to TRBJ1-5; TRBD1 matches 10 bases. CDR3 length: 16 amino acids. V trimming: 3 bases; J trimming: 1 base; junction bases outside the gene matches: 2. The V gene's germline CDR1 is KGHDR and CDR2 SFDVKD. CDR3 protein: CATSDRDRGSNQPQHF. CDR3 coding DNA: TGTGCCACCAGTGATAGGGACAGGGGCAGCAATCAGCCCCAGCATTTT.